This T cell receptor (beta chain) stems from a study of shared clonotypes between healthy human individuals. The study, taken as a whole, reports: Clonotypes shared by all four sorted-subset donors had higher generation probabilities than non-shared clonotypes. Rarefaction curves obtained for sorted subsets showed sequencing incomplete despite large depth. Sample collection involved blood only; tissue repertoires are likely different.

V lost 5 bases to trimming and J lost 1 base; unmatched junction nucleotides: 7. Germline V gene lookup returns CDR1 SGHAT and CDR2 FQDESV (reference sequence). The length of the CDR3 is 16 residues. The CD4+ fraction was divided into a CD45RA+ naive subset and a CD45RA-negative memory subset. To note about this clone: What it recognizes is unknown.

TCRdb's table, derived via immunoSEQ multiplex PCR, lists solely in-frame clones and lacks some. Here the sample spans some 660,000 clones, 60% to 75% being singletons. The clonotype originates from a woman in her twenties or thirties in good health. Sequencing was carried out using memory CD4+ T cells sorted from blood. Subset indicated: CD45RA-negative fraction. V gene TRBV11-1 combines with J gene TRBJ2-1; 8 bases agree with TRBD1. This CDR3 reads CASSPDRGISYNEQFF. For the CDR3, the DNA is TGTGCCAGCAGCCCAGACAGGGGAATTTCCTACAATGAGCAGTTCTTC.